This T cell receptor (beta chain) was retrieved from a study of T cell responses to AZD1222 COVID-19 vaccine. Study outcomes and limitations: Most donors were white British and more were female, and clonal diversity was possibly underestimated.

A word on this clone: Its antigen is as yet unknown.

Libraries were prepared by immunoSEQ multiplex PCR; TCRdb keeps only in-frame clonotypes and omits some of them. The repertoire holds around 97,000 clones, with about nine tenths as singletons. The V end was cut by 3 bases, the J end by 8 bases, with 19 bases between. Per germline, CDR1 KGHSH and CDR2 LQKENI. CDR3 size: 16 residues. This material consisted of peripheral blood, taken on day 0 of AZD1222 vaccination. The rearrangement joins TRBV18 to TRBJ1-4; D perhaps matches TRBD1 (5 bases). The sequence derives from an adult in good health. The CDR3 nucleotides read TGTGCCAGCTCACCGCAGGCCCCGTATCGGGGGGAAAAACTGTTTTTT. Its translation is CASSPQAPYRGEKLFF.